The 10 T cell receptor beta chains reported below all come from one sample, sequenced in a study of beta chain features in type 1 diabetes. General study results and limits: Within each of all four CD4+ subsets, Type 1 diabetes patients had TCRB CDR3s that were moderately but significantly shorter.

Isolated RNA was reverse transcribed in full, so expressed TCRB transcripts were sequenced. Measured with immunoSEQ multiplex PCR; TCRdb has only the in-frame clones, and not every one. The sample lists 60,000 to 75,000 clones; 49% were seen once. The antigens for these receptors are not known. What was sequenced was central memory CD4+ T cells from blood. The source is a man between 25 and 39 years old with type 1 diabetes.

The chain joins TRBV5-5 to TRBJ1-2; 9 bases are a match to TRBD1. The J segment lost 6 bases and the V segment lost 5 bases, leaving 5 bases of the junction unmatched. Germline V gene sequence: CDR1 SGHKS, CDR2 YYEKEE (reference sequence). The CDR3 covers 13 residues. CDR3 region: CASSFRDRDGYTF. CDR3 nucleotides: TGTGCCAGCAGTTTCCGGGACAGGGATGGCTACACCTTC.

V gene TRBV18 combines with J gene TRBJ2-1; D might be TRBD2 (6 bases). CDR1 KGHSH and CDR2 LQKENI come from the germline V gene. Deletions cut 3 bases from V and 4 bases from J, with 13 bases between. The CDR3 consists of 15 residues. CDR3 sequence reads: CASSPIRGNYNEQFF. The CDR3 nucleotides read TGTGCCAGCTCACCCATCCGGGGGAATTACAATGAGCAGTTCTTC. Full variable domain (remainder filled in from reference TRBV18 and TRBJ2-1): NAGVMQNPRHLVRRRGQEARLRCSPMKGHSHVYWYRQLPEEGLKFMVYLQKENIIDESGMPKERFSAEFPKEGPSILRIQQVVRGDSAAYFCASSPIRGNYNEQFFGPGTRLTVL.

The CDR3 reads CASRDRGNTEAFF. The CDR3 bases are TGTGCCAGCAGGGATCGGGGGAACACTGAAGCTTTCTTT. The V gene is TRBV7-8, the J gene TRBJ1-1, with D hard to call. Trimming pared 6 bases from V and 1 base from J, leaving 9 bases between. This CDR3 is built from 13 residues. Germline loops: CDR1 SGHVS, CDR2 FQNEAQ.

The V and J genes are TRBV11-2 and TRBJ2-6; TRBD1 is a possible D gene (5 bases). This CDR3 comprises 15 residues. Germline loops: CDR1 SGHAT, CDR2 FQNNGV. Deletions cut 5 bases from V and 0 bases from J, with 8 bases between. DNA for the CDR3: TGTGCCAGCAGCGAGACAGCCTCTGGGGCCAACGTCCTGACTTTC. Its translation is CASSETASGANVLTF.

This clone was observed a few times. The chain couples TRBV4-1 to TRBJ2-7; D is possibly TRBD2 (5 bases). CDR1 is MGHRA and CDR2 is YSYEKL in the germline V gene. Trimming took off 1 base at V and 0 bases at J, with 7 bases between the two ends. This CDR3 is 14 amino acids long. The CDR3 sequence: CASSQGRGSYEQYF. CDR3 DNA sequence: TGCGCCAGCAGCCAAGGACGGGGCTCCTACGAGCAGTACTTC.

The V and J genes are TRBV7-9 and TRBJ2-7, with 7 positions matching TRBD1. There are 15 residues in the CDR3. The germline CDR1 and CDR2 sequences are SEHNR and FQNEAQ (reference sequence). Trimming took 4 bases from V and 6 from J; bases not matched to a gene: 12. CDR3 protein: CASSSDRAVSIEQYF. Written as DNA, the CDR3 is TGTGCCAGCAGCTCCGACAGGGCGGTGTCTATCGAGCAGTACTTC.

The J gene is TRBJ2-1, the V gene TRBV19; 8 nucleotides match TRBD1. With 5 bases clipped from V and 6 bases from J, the junction kept 9 bases outside the gene matches. The CDR3 runs 15 residues. In germline, CDR1 is LNHDA, CDR2 SQIVND (reference sequence). DNA for the CDR3: TGTGCCAGTAGTGCAGGGGGCTTTGGATCCAATGAGCAGTTCTTC. Protein sequence: CASSAGGFGSNEQFF.

V gene TRBV30 combines with J gene TRBJ2-7; D not certain. Between the trimmed V and J ends, which lost 3 bases and 2 bases, there was a span of 11 bases. This CDR3 contains 13 residues. CDR1 is GTSNPN, CDR2 SVGIG, per germline (reference sequence). As DNA, the CDR3 is TGTGCCTGGAGCTTAGGAGTTCCCTACGAGCAGTACTTC. It encodes CAWSLGVPYEQYF.

This chain links TRBV5-1 with TRBJ2-2; perhaps TRBD1 as D (6 bases). CDR1 SGHRS and CDR2 YFSETQ come from the germline V gene. The CDR3 contains 15 residues. V dropped 5 bases and J dropped 7 bases, with 18 bases sitting between them. The CDR3 DNA follows: TGCGCCAGCAGTGAACAACAGGGCCGGGGCGGGGAGCTGTTTTTT. Protein: CASSEQQGRGGELFF.

The chain couples TRBV19 to TRBJ1-2, with 9 bases that match TRBD1. The V and J ends lost 6 bases and 5 bases, in that order; junction bases with no gene match: 13. The CDR3 runs 16 residues. Germline-derived CDR1 and CDR2 are LNHDA and SQIVND (reference sequence). In nucleotides, the CDR3 is TGTGCCAGTAGCCCTTCTATTTTCGGGACAGGGTATGGCTACACCTTC. Encoded protein: CASSPSIFGTGYGYTF.